The entry below gives a single T cell receptor beta chain sequence along with its context. The data belong to a study of shared clonotypes between healthy human individuals. V lost 7 bases and J lost 5, with 9 bases in between. The CDR3 runs to 12 residues. The V gene's germline CDR1 is MDHEN and CDR2 SYDVKM. Using immunoSEQ multiplex PCR, the repertoire was profiled, and TCRdb retains in-frame clones only, with some absent. The data show about 2.3 million clones, approximately 95% seen once. The rearrangement uses TRBV28 and TRBJ1-3; D unresolved. The TCR originated in a man aged 18 to 29 in good health. Some clones in this sample may be carry-over from other donors' samples. Sequencing was done on a sample of naive CD4+ T cells from PBMCs. Noted subset: CD45RA+ positively selected. The CDR3 sequence is CASKSDRNTIYF. The CDR3 region has the DNA TGTGCCAGCAAGTCCGATCGAAACACCATATATTTT.